What follows is one TCR beta chain and its context. This record comes from a study of blood T cell repertoires in COVID-19. The CDR3 covers 13 residues. Germline assignment: CDR1 SGHRS and CDR2 YFSETQ. V lost 0 bases, J lost 6 bases, and 3 bases stayed unmatched. Patients at the Seattle site were enrolled during active infection and followed longitudinally. Sequencing was performed with immunoSEQ multiplex PCR; in TCRdb, only in-frame clones are kept and a portion is missing. The table includes roughly 390,000 clones, approximately 87% detected once. The sequenced sample consisted of peripheral blood. This sequence originates from a woman in her twenties or thirties with COVID-19, enrolled during active disease. The chain couples TRBV5-1 to TRBJ2-7, with 7 bases aligning to TRBD2. The CDR3: CASSLGGGTEQYF. The CDR3, as DNA: TGCGCCAGCAGCTTGGGGGGAGGGACCGAGCAGTACTTC.